The clone carrying this T cell receptor (beta chain) has a handful of counts. Its antigen is unidentified. The read ends 3 residues early relative to the CDR3; the germline J gene fills the gap. The germline V gene encodes CDR1 SGHTA and CDR2 FQGTGA. This CDR3 has 14 residues. With 7 bases clipped from V and 6 bases from J, the junction kept 4 bases outside the gene matches. Sequencing input was equivalent genomic DNA from CVID and controls. Generated by immunoSEQ multiplex PCR, the TCRdb table keeps only in-frame clones and is missing some. The data show approximately 29,000 clones, with none appearing a single time. This entry comes from a study of T cell clonality in common variable immunodeficiency. Study-wide points: CVID subjects had higher TCRbeta clonality than healthy controls, most marked in about a third. Fewer deletions and N-nucleotide insertions were reportedly seen in common variable immunodeficiency TCR beta sequences. Repertoire-complication correlations in CVID were limited by patient heterogeneity.

Blood came from CVID subjects not ill and not taking immunomodulatory or immunosuppressive medication. The V call is TRBV7-3, the J call TRBJ2-2, with 11 bases matching TRBD1. The sequence was obtained from a human donor with common variable immunodeficiency. Sequencing used peripheral blood mononuclear cells. The covered CDR3 bases are TGTGCCAGCACCCGGGACAGGGGGGCCGGGGAG. This translates into CASTRDRGAGE. The entire CDR3 sequence reads CASTRDRGAGELFF.